Listed here are 4 T cell receptor beta chains from one sample, sequenced in a study of T-cell memory formation after mild COVID-19. TCRdb recomputed calls from the 5' RACE reads with MiXCR, one row per CDR3 protein. The table has roughly 610,000 distinct CDR3 sequences, 17% seen once; the top ten hold around 8.1%. The sample was PBMCs or a T cell subset sorted from them (not recorded which). The receptors shown here come from an adult woman who had mild COVID-19 (a few samples of this study predate the infection). Cell type and time point are not known.

The chain employs TRBV6-1 and TRBJ2-2; TRBD2 aligns across 12 bases. This CDR3 has 17 amino acids. CDR1 and CDR2 (germline): MNHNS, SASEGT. The V gene end was trimmed by 11 bases and the J gene end by 1 base; junction bases not matched to a gene: 11. The CDR3, as DNA: TGTGCCGCAGCCCGACTAGCGGGAGTAGGGAACACCGGGGAGCTGTTTTTT. It translates to CAAARLAGVGNTGELFF.

This chain joins TRBV11-2 and TRBJ2-1; TRBD2 matches 8 bases. The CDR3 contains 16 residues. The V and J ends lost 6 bases and 1 base, in that order; junction bases with no gene match: 8. Germline values: CDR1 SGHAT, CDR2 FQNNGV. The CDR3 DNA reads TGTGCCAGCAGAGAGTCCGGGACTAGGTCCTACAATGAGCAGTTCTTC. Encoded protein: CASRESGTRSYNEQFF.

The V and J genes are TRBV6-5 and TRBJ2-3; 9 nucleotides match TRBD1. The V gene end was trimmed by 5 bases and the J gene end by 9 bases; junction bases not matched to a gene: 3. This CDR3 is 12 amino acids long. Germline V gene sequence: CDR1 MNHEY, CDR2 SVGAGI. CDR3 protein: CASSGGQGTQYF. The CDR3 coding sequence is TGTGCCAGCAGTGGCGGACAGGGGACGCAGTATTTT.

This clonotype was counted only a few times. V usage is TRBV7-9 and J usage is TRBJ2-7, with D possibly being TRBD2 (5 bases). The germline V gene encodes CDR1 SEHNR and CDR2 FQNEAQ (reference sequence). This CDR3 comprises 13 residues. V shed 3 bases and J shed 5 bases, with 11 bases lying between them. CDR3: CASSFERANEQYF. The CDR3, as DNA: TGTGCCAGCAGCTTCGAGAGGGCCAACGAGCAGTACTTC.